These 30 T cell receptor beta chains were all obtained from the same sample, sequenced in a study of T cell repertoires in cytomegalovirus infection. TCRdb used MiXCR to reprocess the reads, holding one entry per CDR3 protein. The table has about 350,000 distinct CDR3 sequences, nearly 35% seen once. Their target antigens are unknown. The input for sequencing was cultured PBMCs, taken from culture after CMV antigen stimulation. The receptors originated from a human donor in good health (CMV status not recorded). Some clones in this sample may be carry-over from other donors' samples.

This clonotype was detected only a few times. V and J are TRBV3-1 and TRBJ1-5; 9 bases are shared with TRBD1. Germline CDR1 is LGHDT and CDR2 is YNNKEL (reference sequence). The CDR3 covers 18 residues. Trimming cost V 1 base and J 3 bases; bases outside gene matches: 10. The CDR3 DNA reads as TGTGCCAGCAGCCAAGGGCACTCAGGACAGGGGACCAATCAGCCCCAGCATTTT. This translates into CASSQGHSGQGTNQPQHF.

This clonotype has only one observation. V usage is TRBV27 and J usage is TRBJ2-1; 10 bases are a match to TRBD2. The germline CDR1 and CDR2 sequences are MNHEY and SMNVEV (reference sequence). The trim removed 3 bases at V and 5 bases at J, leaving 4 bases unmatched. This CDR3 has 15 amino acids. In DNA form, the CDR3 reads TGTGCCAGCAGTTTCTCTAGCGGGAGTAACAATGAGCAGTTCTTC. Its protein product is CASSFSSGSNNEQFF.

The chain employs TRBV7-2 and TRBJ1-4, with D uncertain. The germline CDR1 and CDR2 sequences are SGHTA and FQGNSA. V dropped 4 bases and J dropped 2 bases, with 8 bases sitting between them. There are 14 residues in the CDR3. This CDR3 is CASSSTYTNEKLFF. The CDR3 bases are TGTGCCAGCAGCTCGACATATACTAATGAAAAACTGTTTTTT.

This clonotype was detected only a few times. The chain joins TRBV2 to TRBJ2-1, with no clear D. CDR1 is SNHLY and CDR2 is FYNNEI in the germline V gene. The CDR3 covers 14 residues. V was cut by 4 bases and J by 3 bases, with 10 bases left in between. CDR3 nucleotides: TGTGCCAGCAGTGCATTGCGGAACTACAATGAGCAGTTCTTC. Its protein product is CASSALRNYNEQFF.

This clonotype has a handful of counts. The chain is built from TRBV15 and TRBJ2-2, with D unclear. From germline, CDR1 is LNHNV and CDR2 YYDKDF (reference sequence). V was clipped by 5 bases and J by 4 bases, with 8 bases between them. This CDR3 is built from 13 residues. CDR3 sequence: CATSVGGTGELFF. Written as DNA, the CDR3 is TGTGCCACCAGCGTAGGTGGCACCGGGGAGCTGTTTTTT.

This clonotype has just a few counts. The V gene is TRBV7-2, the J gene TRBJ2-3; TRBD2 might be the D (6 bases). The V gene lost 3 bases and the J gene lost 0 bases, with 13 bases spanning the gap. This CDR3 is built from 16 residues. CDR1 SGHTA and CDR2 FQGNSA come from the germline V gene. DNA of the CDR3: TGTGCCAGCAGCTTCGGCGGGACGTCTAGCACAGATACGCAGTATTTT. Translating gives CASSFGGTSSTDTQYF. The full variable domain, in which reference TRBV7-2 and TRBJ2-3 provide the parts outside the CDR3, is GAGVSQSPSNKVTEKGKDVELRCDPISGHTALYWYRQSLGQGLEFLIYFQGNSAPDKSGLPSDRFSAERTGGSVSTLTIQRTQQEDSAVYLCASSFGGTSSTDTQYFGPGTRLTVL.

Ten or more counts support this clonotype. The V call is TRBV7-2, the J call TRBJ1-2; TRBD1 agrees at 8 bases. Germline V lookup: CDR1 SGHTA, CDR2 FQGNSA. There are 11 residues in the CDR3. V trimming: 8 bases; J trimming: 8 bases; junction bases outside the gene matches: 4. CDR3 region: CASGDRRGYTF. In DNA form, the CDR3 reads TGTGCCAGCGGGGACAGGAGGGGCTACACCTTC.

This clonotype was recorded at least ten times. CDR3 residues: CASGRSLAGGPYNEQFF. CDR3 coding DNA: TGTGCCAGCGGTAGGAGTTTAGCGGGAGGGCCCTACAATGAGCAGTTCTTC. The chain employs TRBV12-3 or TRBV12-4 and TRBJ2-1; TRBD2 agrees at 11 bases. The ends lost 8 bases at V and 2 bases at J; junction bases unmatched: 11. There are 17 residues in the CDR3.

The V call is TRBV6-2 or TRBV6-3, the J call TRBJ2-7, with 10 bases matching TRBD2. Unmatched junction bases numbered 12, after V lost 5 bases and J lost 2 bases. From germline, CDR1 is MNHEY and CDR2 SVGEGT. This CDR3 has 17 amino acids. The CDR3 spells CASSAAWLAGEAYEQYF. The CDR3 DNA sequence: TGTGCCAGCAGTGCCGCCTGGCTAGCGGGAGAGGCCTACGAGCAGTACTTC.

This clonotype was found a few times. This chain links TRBV6-1 with TRBJ2-4, with D perhaps TRBD1 (5 bases). There are 14 residues in the CDR3. The V end lost 8 bases, the J end lost 1 base, and 12 bases lay between the germline ends. Per the germline V gene, CDR1 is MNHNS and CDR2 is SASEGT. This CDR3 reads CASLQGQAKNIQYF. CDR3 nucleotides: TGTGCCAGCCTGCAGGGTCAGGCCAAAAACATTCAGTACTTC.

In this sample, this clonotype turned up many times. The chain recombines TRBV28 with TRBJ2-1; 14 bases agree with TRBD2. Per the germline V gene, CDR1 is MDHEN and CDR2 is SYDVKM. The CDR3 has 14 amino acids. The V gene end was trimmed by 11 bases and the J gene end by 9 bases; junction bases not matched to a gene: 9. DNA of the CDR3: TGTGCCTGGCGGCGACTAGCGGGAGGGGGTGAGCAGTTCTTC. The encoded protein is CAWRRLAGGGEQFF.

The chain has TRBV29-1 and TRBJ1-2; D perhaps matches TRBD1 (6 bases). Germline assignment: CDR1 SQVTM and CDR2 ANQGSEA. V lost 2 bases and J lost 7, with 17 bases in between. The CDR3 has 14 amino acids. The CDR3 region is CSVEIPPRGFGYTF. The CDR3 DNA follows: TGCAGCGTTGAAATACCCCCCAGGGGCTTTGGCTACACCTTC.

This clonotype was seen a handful of times. The V call is TRBV6-1, the J call TRBJ2-1; 11 bases fit TRBD2. The junction had 7 bases not matched to a gene; V was cut back by 6 bases and J by 6 bases. Germline values: CDR1 MNHNS, CDR2 SASEGT. This CDR3 spans 15 amino acids. The CDR3 protein is CASSLSGRAFNEQFF. DNA for the CDR3: TGTGCCAGCAGCCTTAGCGGGAGGGCCTTCAATGAGCAGTTCTTC.

The chain combines TRBV28 with TRBJ2-2; 9 bases match TRBD1. Looked up from germline, CDR1 is MDHEN and CDR2 is SYDVKM. CDR3 length: 15 residues. Trimming cost V 5 bases and J 4 bases; bases outside gene matches: 5. CDR3 protein: CASSTGTGITGELFF. The DNA for the CDR3 is TGTGCCAGCAGTACCGGGACAGGGATCACCGGGGAGCTGTTTTTT.

The rearrangement uses TRBV6-8 and TRBJ2-3, with 7 nucleotides matching TRBD2. The CDR3 contains 15 residues. The junction had 4 bases not matched to a gene; V was cut back by 0 bases and J by 4 bases. CDR1 is MNHGY, CDR2 SAAAGT, per germline. The CDR3 region is CASSYSRTSPDTQYF. Here the CDR3 DNA reads TGTGCCAGCAGTTACTCGCGGACTAGTCCAGATACGCAGTATTTT.

The chain uses TRBV7-8 and TRBJ1-2; 8 nucleotides agree with TRBD1. The germline CDR1 and CDR2 sequences are SGHVS and FQNEAQ. The CDR3 has 13 residues. V lost 5 bases, J lost 6 bases, and 5 bases stayed unmatched. CDR3 region: CASSHRTGNGYTF. CDR3 bases: TGTGCCAGCAGCCACCGGACAGGGAATGGCTACACCTTC.

The chain combines TRBV19 with TRBJ1-5, with D possibly TRBD1 on 6 matching bases. The CDR3 loop spans 15 amino acids. The germline gives CDR1 LNHDA, CDR2 SQIVND (reference sequence). Trimming removed 2 bases from V and 4 bases from J, with 12 bases in between. This CDR3 reads CASSIRGGGNQPQHF. CDR3 DNA: TGTGCCAGTAGTATAAGAGGGGGTGGTAATCAGCCCCAGCATTTT.

This clonotype was observed at least ten times. Relative to the germline gene, one junction end is altered; a read error may explain this. J is TRBJ2-2 and V is TRBV6-1, with 10 bases identical to TRBD2. Germline V gene sequence: CDR1 MNHNS, CDR2 SASEGT. There are 16 residues in the CDR3. The CDR3, as DNA: TGTGCCAGCAGAGAAGCGGGAGGGCCTAACACCGGGGAGCTGTTTTTT. Translation gives CASREAGGPNTGELFF.

The chain links TRBV7-2 to TRBJ2-3, with TRBD2 matching over 10 bases. The CDR3 length is 15 residues. The V gene's germline CDR1 is SGHTA and CDR2 FQGNSA. The junction had 4 bases not matched to a gene; V was cut back by 6 bases and J by 1 base. The CDR3 DNA follows: TGTGCCAGCAGGAGAGCGGGAGGGGGCACAGATACGCAGTATTTT. Protein product: CASRRAGGGTDTQYF.

At least ten counts were recorded for this clonotype. The chain uses TRBV7-2 and TRBJ1-1; TRBD1 might be the D (6 bases). Trimming pared 1 base from V and 1 base from J, leaving 10 bases between. The V gene's germline CDR1 is SGHTA and CDR2 FQGNSA. The CDR3 has 15 residues. CDR3 amino acids: CASSLVGTQNTEAFF. The CDR3 DNA sequence: TGTGCCAGCAGCTTAGTAGGGACACAGAACACTGAAGCTTTCTTT.

This clonotype was found a few times. This chain uses TRBV6-2 or TRBV6-3 with TRBJ2-1; D is unresolved. Germline loops: CDR1 MNHEY, CDR2 SVGEGT. V lost 5 bases and J lost 6, with 11 bases in between. The length of the CDR3 is 13 residues. CDR3 sequence (DNA): TGTGCCAGCAGTGGAACAGCCTCCAATGAGCAGTTCTTC. Protein sequence: CASSGTASNEQFF.

This clonotype has just a few counts. The J gene is TRBJ1-2, the V gene TRBV6-2 or TRBV6-3, with D possibly TRBD1 on 5 matching bases. The CDR3 spans 14 residues. The germline V gene has CDR1 MNHEY and CDR2 SVGEGT. V dropped 7 bases and J dropped 6 bases, with 18 bases sitting between them. CDR3 sequence reads: CASTSSGRDHGYTF. Written as DNA, the CDR3 is TGTGCCAGCACCTCCTCGGGCAGGGATCATGGCTACACCTTC.

The V call is TRBV13, the J call TRBJ2-3; TRBD1 aligns across 8 bases. The germline V gene has CDR1 PRHDT and CDR2 FYEKMQ (reference sequence). The CDR3 has 16 residues. The J segment lost 5 bases and the V segment lost 4 bases, leaving 11 bases of the junction unmatched. CDR3 nucleotides: TGTGCCAGCAGCTCGACACAGGGGGGTCTTATAGATACGCAGTATTTT. This gives the protein CASSSTQGGLIDTQYF.

The rearrangement links TRBV6-5 to TRBJ2-1; 9 positions agree with TRBD2. The CDR3 consists of 14 residues. CDR1 and CDR2 (germline): MNHEY, SVGAGI. The trim removed 3 bases at V and 3 bases at J, leaving 0 bases unmatched. The CDR3 loop reads CASSYSGGYNEQFF. The CDR3 DNA is TGTGCCAGCAGTTATAGCGGGGGCTACAATGAGCAGTTCTTC.

The gene calls are TRBV12-3 or TRBV12-4 and TRBJ2-5; no clear D. V lost 3 bases and J 2 bases, leaving 7 bases between the germline ends. This CDR3 has 13 amino acids. CDR3 sequence: CASSFRAQETQYF. The CDR3 region has the DNA TGTGCCAGCAGTTTTCGAGCGCAAGAGACCCAGTACTTC.

CDR3 region: CASSQAAGQGADTQYF. DNA for the CDR3: TGCGCCAGCAGCCAAGCGGCAGGACAGGGGGCAGATACGCAGTATTTT. This sequence joins TRBV4-1 and TRBJ2-3, with 10 nucleotides matching TRBD1. Germline CDR1 is MGHRA and CDR2 is YSYEKL. The CDR3 spans 16 residues. V was pared by 1 base and J by 4 bases, with 5 bases of the junction left unmatched.

V usage is TRBV29-1 and J usage is TRBJ2-5; D unresolved. Germline loops: CDR1 SQVTM, CDR2 ANQGSEA. The CDR3 runs to 12 residues. The ends were cut back, 2 bases at V and 3 bases at J, with 7 bases in the middle. The CDR3 sequence: CSVESLEETQYF. The CDR3 DNA reads as TGCAGCGTTGAAAGTCTGGAAGAGACCCAGTACTTC. Together with reference TRBV29-1 and TRBJ2-5, the CDR3 gives the full variable domain: SAVISQKPSRDICQRGTSLTIQCQVDSQVTMMFWYRQQPGQSLTLIATANQGSEATYESGFVIDKFPISRPNLTFSTLTVSNMSPEDSSIYLCSVESLEETQYFGPGTRLLVL.

In this sample, this clonotype turned up a few times. V gene TRBV7-8 combines with J gene TRBJ2-1; D unresolved. The germline CDR1 and CDR2 sequences are SGHVS and FQNEAQ. The CDR3 has 15 residues. The V end was cut by 10 bases, the J end by 0 bases, with 16 bases between. CDR3 coding DNA: TGTGCCACCTCCGTAGCTCCTAGCTCCTACAATGAGCAGTTCTTC. Protein product: CATSVAPSSYNEQFF.

This chain joins TRBV9 and TRBJ2-1; the D is unclear. Per the germline V gene, CDR1 is SGDLS and CDR2 is YYNGEE. V lost 4 bases to trimming and J lost 3 bases, with 11 bases between them. The CDR3 length is 14 residues. Written as DNA, the CDR3 is TGTGCCAGCAGCCCCCAGCGAGGCTACAATGAGCAGTTCTTC. Translated: CASSPQRGYNEQFF.

This clonotype occurred a few times. The V and J genes are TRBV25-1 and TRBJ1-4; 7 bases are shared with TRBD1. V lost 3 bases, J lost 8 bases, and 9 bases stayed unmatched. Per the germline V gene, CDR1 is MGHDK and CDR2 is SYGVNS. The CDR3 is 15 residues long. The CDR3 spells CASSDSRGLGEKLFF. CDR3 bases: TGTGCCAGCAGTGACAGCAGGGGGTTAGGAGAAAAACTGTTTTTT.